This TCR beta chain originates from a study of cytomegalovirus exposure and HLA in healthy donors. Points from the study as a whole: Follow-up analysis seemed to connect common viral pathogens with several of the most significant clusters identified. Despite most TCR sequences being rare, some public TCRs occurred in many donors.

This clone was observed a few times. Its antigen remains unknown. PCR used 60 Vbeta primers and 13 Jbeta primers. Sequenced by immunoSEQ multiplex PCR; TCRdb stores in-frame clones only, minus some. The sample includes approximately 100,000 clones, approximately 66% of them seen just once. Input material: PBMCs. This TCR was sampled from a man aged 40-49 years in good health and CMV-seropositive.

CDR3: CASDTGTGNLRDTQYF. The CDR3 DNA follows: TGTGCCAGCGATACCGGGACAGGGAATCTAAGGGATACGCAGTATTTT. The genes are TRBV13 and TRBJ2-3; TRBD1 aligns across 9 bases. With V trimmed by 8 bases and J by 6 bases, 15 bases remained unmatched. The CDR3 is 16 residues long. Germline values: CDR1 PRHDT, CDR2 FYEKMQ (reference sequence).